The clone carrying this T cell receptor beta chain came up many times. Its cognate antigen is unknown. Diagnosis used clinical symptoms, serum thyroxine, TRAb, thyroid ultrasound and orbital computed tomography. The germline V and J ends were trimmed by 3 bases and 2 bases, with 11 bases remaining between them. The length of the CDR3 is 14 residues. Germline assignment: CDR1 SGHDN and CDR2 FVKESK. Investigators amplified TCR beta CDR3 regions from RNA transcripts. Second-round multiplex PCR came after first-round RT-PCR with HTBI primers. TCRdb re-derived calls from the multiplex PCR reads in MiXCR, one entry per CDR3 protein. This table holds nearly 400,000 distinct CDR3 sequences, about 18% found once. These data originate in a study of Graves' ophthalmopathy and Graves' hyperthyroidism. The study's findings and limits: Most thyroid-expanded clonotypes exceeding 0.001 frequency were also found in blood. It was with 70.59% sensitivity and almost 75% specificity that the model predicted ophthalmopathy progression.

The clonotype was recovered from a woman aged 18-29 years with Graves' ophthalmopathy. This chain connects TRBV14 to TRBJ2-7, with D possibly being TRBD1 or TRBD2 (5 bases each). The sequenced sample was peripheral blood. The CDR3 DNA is TGTGCCAGCAGCCAGAGGGGACCGACCTACGAGCAGTACTTC. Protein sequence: CASSQRGPTYEQYF.